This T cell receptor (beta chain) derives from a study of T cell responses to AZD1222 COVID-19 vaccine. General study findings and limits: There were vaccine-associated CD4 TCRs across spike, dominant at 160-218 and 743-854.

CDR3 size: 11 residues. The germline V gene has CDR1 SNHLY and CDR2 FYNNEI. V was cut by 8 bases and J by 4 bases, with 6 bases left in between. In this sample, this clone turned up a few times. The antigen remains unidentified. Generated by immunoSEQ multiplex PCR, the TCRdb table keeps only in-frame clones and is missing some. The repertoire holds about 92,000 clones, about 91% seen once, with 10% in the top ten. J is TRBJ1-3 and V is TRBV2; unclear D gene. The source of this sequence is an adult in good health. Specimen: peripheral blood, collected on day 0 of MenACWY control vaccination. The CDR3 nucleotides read TGTGCCAGCGGAGGGGGAAACACCATATATTTT. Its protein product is CASGGGNTIYF.